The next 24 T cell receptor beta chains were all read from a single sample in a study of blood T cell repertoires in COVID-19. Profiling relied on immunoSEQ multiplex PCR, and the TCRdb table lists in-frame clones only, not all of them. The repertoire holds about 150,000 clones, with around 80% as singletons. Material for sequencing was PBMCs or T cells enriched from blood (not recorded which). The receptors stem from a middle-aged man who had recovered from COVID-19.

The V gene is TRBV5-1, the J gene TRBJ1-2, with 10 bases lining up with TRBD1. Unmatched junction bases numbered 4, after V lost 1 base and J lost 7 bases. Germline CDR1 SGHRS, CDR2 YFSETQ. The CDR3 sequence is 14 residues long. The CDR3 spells CASSLKGTGAGYTF. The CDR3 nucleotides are TGCGCCAGCAGCTTGAAAGGGACAGGGGCTGGCTACACCTTC.

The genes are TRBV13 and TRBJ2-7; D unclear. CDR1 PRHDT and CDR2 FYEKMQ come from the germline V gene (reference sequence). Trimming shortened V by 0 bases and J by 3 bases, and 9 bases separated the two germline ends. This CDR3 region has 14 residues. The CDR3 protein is CASSLGDSYYEQYF. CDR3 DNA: TGTGCCAGCAGCTTAGGAGATAGCTACTACGAGCAGTACTTC.

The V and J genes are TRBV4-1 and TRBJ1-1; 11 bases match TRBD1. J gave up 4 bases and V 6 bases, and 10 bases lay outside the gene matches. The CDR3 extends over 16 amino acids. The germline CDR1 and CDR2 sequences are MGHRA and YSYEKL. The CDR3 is CASRLGTGTGGTEAFF. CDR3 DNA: TGCGCCAGCAGACTGGGGACCGGGACAGGGGGCACTGAAGCTTTCTTT.

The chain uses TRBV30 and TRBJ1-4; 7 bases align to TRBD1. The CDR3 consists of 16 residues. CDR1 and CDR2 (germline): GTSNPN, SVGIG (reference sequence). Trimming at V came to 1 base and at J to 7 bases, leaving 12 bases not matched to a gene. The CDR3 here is CAWSGGATGRAEKLFF. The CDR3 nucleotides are TGTGCCTGGAGTGGAGGTGCGACAGGGCGGGCTGAAAAACTGTTTTTT.

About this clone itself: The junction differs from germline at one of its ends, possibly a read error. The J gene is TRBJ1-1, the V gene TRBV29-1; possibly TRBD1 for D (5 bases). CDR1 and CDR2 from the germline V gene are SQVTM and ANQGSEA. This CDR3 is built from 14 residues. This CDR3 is CSVEKGQGPLPVDF. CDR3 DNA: TGCAGCGTAGAAAAGGGCCAGGGCCCACTCCCCGTAGATTTT.

The CDR3, as DNA: TGTGCCAGTATATCCCATACCGGGAGGGGGCATCAGCCCCAGCATTTT. It translates to CASISHTGRGHQPQHF. V is TRBV19 and J is TRBJ1-5, with TRBD1 matching 7 bases. V dropped 7 bases and J dropped 5; count of bases not matched to a gene: 14. The CDR3 contains 16 residues. Germline loops: CDR1 LNHDA, CDR2 SQIVND (reference sequence).

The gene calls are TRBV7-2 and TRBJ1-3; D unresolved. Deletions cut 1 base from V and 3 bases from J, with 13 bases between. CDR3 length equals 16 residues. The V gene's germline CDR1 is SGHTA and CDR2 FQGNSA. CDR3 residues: CASSLVSSARGNTIYF. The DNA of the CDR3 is TGTGCCAGCAGCTTAGTTTCCAGTGCCCGTGGAAACACCATATATTTT.

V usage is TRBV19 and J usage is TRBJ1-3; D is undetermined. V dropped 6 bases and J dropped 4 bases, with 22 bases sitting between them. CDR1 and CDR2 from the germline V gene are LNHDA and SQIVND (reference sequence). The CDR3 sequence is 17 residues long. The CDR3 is CASRKPTGRAEGNTIYF. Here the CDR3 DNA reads TGTGCCAGTAGAAAACCAACCGGGAGGGCCGAAGGAAACACCATATATTTT.

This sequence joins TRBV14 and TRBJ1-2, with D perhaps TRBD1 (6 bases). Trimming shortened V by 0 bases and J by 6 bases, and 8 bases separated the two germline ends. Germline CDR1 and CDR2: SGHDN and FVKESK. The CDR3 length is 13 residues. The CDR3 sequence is CASSQDRGNGYTF. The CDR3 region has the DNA TGTGCCAGCAGCCAAGACAGGGGTAATGGCTACACCTTC.

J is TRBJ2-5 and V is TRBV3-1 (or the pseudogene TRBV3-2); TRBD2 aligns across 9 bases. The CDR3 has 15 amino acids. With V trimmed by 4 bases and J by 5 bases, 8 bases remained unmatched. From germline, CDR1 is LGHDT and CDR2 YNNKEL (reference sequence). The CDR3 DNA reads TGTGCCAGCAGCCCAAGCGGGGGGCGGAGGGAGACCCAGTACTTC. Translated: CASSPSGGRRETQYF.

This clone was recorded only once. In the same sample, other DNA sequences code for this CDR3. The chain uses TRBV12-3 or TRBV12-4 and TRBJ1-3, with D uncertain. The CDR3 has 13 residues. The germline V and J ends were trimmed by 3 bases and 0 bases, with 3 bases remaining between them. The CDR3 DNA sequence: TGTGCCAGCAGTTTCGTCTCTGGAAACACCATATATTTT. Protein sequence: CASSFVSGNTIYF.

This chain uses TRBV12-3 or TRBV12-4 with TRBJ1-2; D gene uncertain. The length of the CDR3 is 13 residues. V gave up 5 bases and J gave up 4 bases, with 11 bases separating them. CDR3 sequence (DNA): TGTGCCAGCAGTGAGGGAAGGCCCTATGGCTACACCTTC. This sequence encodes CASSEGRPYGYTF.

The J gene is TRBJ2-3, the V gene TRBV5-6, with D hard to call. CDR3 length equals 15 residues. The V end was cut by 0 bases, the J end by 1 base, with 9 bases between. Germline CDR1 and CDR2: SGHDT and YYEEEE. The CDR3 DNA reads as TGTGCCAGCAGCTTGGATGTTATCCGCACAGATACGCAGTATTTT. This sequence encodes CASSLDVIRTDTQYF.

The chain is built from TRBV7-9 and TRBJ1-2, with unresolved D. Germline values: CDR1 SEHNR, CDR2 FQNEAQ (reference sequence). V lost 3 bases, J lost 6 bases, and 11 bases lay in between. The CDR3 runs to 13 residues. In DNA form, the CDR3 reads TGTGCCAGCAGCTTGGTACAGTATGATGGCTACACCTTC. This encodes CASSLVQYDGYTF.

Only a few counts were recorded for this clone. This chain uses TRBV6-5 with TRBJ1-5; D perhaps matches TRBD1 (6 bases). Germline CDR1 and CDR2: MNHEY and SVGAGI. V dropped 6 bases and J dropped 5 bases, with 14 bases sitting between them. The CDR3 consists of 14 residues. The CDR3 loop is CASSPTGTYQPQHF. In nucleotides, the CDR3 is TGTGCCAGCAGCCCCACCGGGACATATCAGCCCCAGCATTTT.

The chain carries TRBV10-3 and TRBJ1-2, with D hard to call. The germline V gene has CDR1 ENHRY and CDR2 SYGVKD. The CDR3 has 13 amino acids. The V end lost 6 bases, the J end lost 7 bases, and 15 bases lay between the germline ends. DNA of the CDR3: TGTGCCATCAGGAGCGGCCCCATTTCTGGCTACACCTTC. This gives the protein CAIRSGPISGYTF.

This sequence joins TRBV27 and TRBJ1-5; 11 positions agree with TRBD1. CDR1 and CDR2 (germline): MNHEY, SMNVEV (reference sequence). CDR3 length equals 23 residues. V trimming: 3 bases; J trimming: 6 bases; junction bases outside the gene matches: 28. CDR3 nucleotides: TGTGCCAGCAGTTTCCTTGCACTGACCGGTGGGGACAGGGGGAGCCACGAGTCTCAGCCCCAGCATTTT. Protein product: CASSFLALTGGDRGSHESQPQHF.

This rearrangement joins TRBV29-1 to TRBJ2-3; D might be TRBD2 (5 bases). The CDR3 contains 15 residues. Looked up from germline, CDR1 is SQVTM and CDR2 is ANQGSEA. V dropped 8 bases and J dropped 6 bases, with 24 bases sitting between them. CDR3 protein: CSSYSSLDGSDTQYF. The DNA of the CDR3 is TGCAGCTCATATTCTAGTCTGGATGGGAGTGATACGCAGTATTTT.

CDR3 region: CASMFTSGGRNTDTQYF. In DNA form, the CDR3 reads TGTGCCAGCATGTTCACTAGCGGGGGGAGGAACACAGATACGCAGTATTTT. The chain recombines TRBV2 with TRBJ2-3; TRBD2 matches 12 bases. The CDR3 runs to 17 residues. Germline V lookup: CDR1 SNHLY, CDR2 FYNNEI. V lost 7 bases and J lost 2; bases outside the gene matches: 10.

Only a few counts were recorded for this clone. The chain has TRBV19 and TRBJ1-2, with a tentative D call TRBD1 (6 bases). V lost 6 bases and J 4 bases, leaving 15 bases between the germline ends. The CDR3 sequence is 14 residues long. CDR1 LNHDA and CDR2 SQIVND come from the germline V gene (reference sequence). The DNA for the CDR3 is TGTGCCAGTAGAGCCTCAGGGGCGGGCTATGGCTACACCTTC. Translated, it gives CASRASGAGYGYTF.

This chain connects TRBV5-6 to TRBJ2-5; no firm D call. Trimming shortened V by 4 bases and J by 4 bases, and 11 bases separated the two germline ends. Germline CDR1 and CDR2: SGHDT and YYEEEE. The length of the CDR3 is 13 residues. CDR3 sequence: CASSNWAGETQYF. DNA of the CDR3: TGTGCCAGCAGCAATTGGGCTGGAGAGACCCAGTACTTC.

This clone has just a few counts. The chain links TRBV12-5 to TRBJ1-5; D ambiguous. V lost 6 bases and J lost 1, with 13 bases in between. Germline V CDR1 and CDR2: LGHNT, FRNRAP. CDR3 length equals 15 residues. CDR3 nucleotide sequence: TGTGCTAGTGGGGACTGGGGAAAAAGCAATCAGCCCCAGCATTTT. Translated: CASGDWGKSNQPQHF.

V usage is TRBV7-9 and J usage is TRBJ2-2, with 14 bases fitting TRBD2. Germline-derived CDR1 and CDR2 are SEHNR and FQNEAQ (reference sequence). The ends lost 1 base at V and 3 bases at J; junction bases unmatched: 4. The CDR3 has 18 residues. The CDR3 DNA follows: TGTGCCAGCAGCTTAGGGACTAGCGGGGGGTCCCACACCGGGGAGCTGTTTTTT. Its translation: CASSLGTSGGSHTGELFF.

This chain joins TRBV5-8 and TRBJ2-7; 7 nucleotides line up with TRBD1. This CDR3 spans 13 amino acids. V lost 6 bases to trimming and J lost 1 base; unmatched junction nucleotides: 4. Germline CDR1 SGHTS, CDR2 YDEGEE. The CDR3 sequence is CASITQGSYEQYF. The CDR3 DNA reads TGTGCCAGCATCACACAGGGGTCCTACGAGCAGTACTTC.